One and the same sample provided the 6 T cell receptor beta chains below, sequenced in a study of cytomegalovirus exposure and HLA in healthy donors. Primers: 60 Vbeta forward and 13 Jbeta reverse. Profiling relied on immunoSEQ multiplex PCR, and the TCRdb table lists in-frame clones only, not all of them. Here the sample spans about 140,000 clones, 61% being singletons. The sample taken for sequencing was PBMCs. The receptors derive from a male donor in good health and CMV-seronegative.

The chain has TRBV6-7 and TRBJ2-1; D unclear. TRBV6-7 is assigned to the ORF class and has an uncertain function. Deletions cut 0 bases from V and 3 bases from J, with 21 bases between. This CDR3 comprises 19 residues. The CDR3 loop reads CASSYSILRRLQDYNEQFF. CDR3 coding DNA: TGTGCCAGCAGTTACTCGATACTCCGACGGCTTCAGGACTACAATGAGCAGTTCTTC.

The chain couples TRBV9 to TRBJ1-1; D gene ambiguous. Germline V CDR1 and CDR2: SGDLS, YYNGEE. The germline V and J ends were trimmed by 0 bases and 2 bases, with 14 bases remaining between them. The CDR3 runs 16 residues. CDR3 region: CASSVAGQAQNTEAFF. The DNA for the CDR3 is TGTGCCAGCAGCGTAGCTGGGCAGGCACAAAACACTGAAGCTTTCTTT.

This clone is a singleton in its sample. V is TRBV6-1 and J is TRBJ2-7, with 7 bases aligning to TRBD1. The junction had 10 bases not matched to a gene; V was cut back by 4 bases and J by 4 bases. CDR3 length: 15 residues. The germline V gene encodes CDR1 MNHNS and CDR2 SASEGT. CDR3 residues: CASSGQGVPPYEQYF. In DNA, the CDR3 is TGTGCCAGCAGTGGGCAGGGGGTCCCGCCTTACGAGCAGTACTTC.

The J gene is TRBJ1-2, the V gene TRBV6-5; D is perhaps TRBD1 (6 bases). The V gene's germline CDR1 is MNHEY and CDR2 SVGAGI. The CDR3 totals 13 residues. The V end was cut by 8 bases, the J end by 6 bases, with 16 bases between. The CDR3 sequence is CASRYSNRDGYTF. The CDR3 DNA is TGTGCCAGCCGATACTCGAACAGGGATGGCTACACCTTC.

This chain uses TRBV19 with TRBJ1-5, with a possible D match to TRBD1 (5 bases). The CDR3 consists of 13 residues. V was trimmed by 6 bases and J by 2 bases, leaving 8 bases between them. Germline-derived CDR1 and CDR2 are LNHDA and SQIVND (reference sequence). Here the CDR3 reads CASRQAGNQPQHF. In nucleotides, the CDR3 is TGTGCCAGTAGACAGGCAGGCAATCAGCCCCAGCATTTT.

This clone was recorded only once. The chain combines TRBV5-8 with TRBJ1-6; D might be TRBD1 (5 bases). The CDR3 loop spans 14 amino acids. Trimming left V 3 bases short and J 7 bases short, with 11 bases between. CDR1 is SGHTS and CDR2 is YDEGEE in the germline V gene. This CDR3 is CASSSRVRNSPLHF. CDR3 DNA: TGTGCCAGCAGCTCCAGGGTCCGGAATTCACCCCTCCACTTT.